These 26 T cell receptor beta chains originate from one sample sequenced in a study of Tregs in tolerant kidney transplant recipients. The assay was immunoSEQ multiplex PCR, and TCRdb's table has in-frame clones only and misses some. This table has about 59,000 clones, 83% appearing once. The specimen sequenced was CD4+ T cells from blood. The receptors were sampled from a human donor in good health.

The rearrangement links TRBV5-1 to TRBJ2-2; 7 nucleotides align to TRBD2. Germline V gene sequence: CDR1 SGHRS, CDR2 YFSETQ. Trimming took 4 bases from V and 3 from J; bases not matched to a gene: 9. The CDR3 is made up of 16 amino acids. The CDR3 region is CASSTPESGDTGELFF. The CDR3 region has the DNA TGCGCCAGCAGCACCCCGGAGAGCGGGGACACCGGGGAGCTGTTTTTT.

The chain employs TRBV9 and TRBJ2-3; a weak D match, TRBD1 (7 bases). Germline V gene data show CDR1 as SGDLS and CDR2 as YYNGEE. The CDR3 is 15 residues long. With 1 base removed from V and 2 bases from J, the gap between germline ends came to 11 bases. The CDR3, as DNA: TGTGCCAGCAGCGTAACAGGGGACTTCACAGATACGCAGTATTTT. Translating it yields CASSVTGDFTDTQYF. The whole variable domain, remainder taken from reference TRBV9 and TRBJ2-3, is DSGVTQTPKHLITATGQRVTLRCSPRSGDLSVYWYQQSLDQGLQFLIQYYNGEERAKGNILERFSAQQFPDLHSELNLSSLELGDSALYFCASSVTGDFTDTQYFGPGTRLTVL.

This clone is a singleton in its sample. The CDR3 DNA is TGTGCCAGCAGCCCCGATCGGGAGACCCAGTACTTC. It yields the protein CASSPDRETQYF. The V gene is TRBV7-9, the J gene TRBJ2-5; D ambiguous. CDR1 is SEHNR and CDR2 is FQNEAQ in the germline V gene (reference sequence). This CDR3 is 12 amino acids long. Trimming took off 5 bases at V and 5 bases at J, with 9 bases between the two ends.

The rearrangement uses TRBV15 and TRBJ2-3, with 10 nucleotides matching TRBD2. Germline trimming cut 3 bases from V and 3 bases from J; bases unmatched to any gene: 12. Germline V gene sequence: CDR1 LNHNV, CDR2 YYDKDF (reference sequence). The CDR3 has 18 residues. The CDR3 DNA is TGTGCCACCAGCAGCCTGGGGGGGGGACTAGCGTGGACAGATACGCAGTATTTT. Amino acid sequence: CATSSLGGGLAWTDTQYF. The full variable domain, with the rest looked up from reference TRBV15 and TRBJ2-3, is DAMVIQNPRYQVTQFGKPVTLSCSQTLNHNVMYWYQQKSSQAPKLLFHYYDKDFNNEADTPDNFQSRRPNTSFCFLDIRSPGLGDTAMYLCATSSLGGGLAWTDTQYFGPGTRLTVL.

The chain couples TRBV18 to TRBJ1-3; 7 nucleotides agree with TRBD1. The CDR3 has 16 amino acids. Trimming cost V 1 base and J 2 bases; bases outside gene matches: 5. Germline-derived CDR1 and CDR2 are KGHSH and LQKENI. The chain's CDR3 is CASSPLGTDTGNTIYF. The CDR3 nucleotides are TGTGCCAGCTCACCACTAGGGACAGACACTGGAAACACCATATATTTT.

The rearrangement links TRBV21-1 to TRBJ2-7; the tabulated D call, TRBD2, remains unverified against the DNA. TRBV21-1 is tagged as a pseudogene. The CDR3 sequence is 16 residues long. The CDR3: CASSKPVWAGDFEQYF. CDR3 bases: TGTGCCAGCAGCAAGCCGGTGTGGGCGGGAGACTTCGAGCAGTACTTC.

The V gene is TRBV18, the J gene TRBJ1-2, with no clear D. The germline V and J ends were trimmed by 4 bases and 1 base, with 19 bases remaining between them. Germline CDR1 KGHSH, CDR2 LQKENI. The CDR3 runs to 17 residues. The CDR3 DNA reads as TGTGCCAGCTCACAGGCGACGGCAGGAGGACTTAACTATGGCTACACCTTC. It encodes CASSQATAGGLNYGYTF.

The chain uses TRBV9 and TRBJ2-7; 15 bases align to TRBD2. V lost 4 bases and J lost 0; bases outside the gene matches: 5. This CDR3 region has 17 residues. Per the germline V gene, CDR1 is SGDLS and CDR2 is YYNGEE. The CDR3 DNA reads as TGTGCCAGCAGCACGGGACTAGCGGGGGGTCTCTCCTACGAGCAGTACTTC. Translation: CASSTGLAGGLSYEQYF.

The chain's CDR3 is CASSEQGPYEQYF. The CDR3 DNA reads as TGTGCCAGCTCGGAGCAGGGGCCCTACGAGCAGTACTTC. V gene TRBV6-6 combines with J gene TRBJ2-7, with D tentatively TRBD1 (6 bases). CDR1 and CDR2 (germline): MNHNY, SVGAGI (reference sequence). V lost 8 bases and J 2 bases, leaving 13 bases between the germline ends. The CDR3 has 13 residues.

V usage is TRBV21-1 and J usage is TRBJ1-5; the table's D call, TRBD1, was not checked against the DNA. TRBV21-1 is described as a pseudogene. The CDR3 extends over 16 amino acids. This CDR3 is CASSKVMGTGSQPQHF. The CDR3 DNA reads TGTGCCAGCAGCAAAGTGATGGGGACAGGGAGTCAGCCCCAGCATTTT.

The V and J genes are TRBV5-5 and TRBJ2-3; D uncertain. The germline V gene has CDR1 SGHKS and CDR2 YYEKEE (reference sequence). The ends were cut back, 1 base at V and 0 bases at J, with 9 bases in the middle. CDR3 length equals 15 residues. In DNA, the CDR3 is TGTGCCAGCAGCTTGTCCGGCAGGAGCACAGATACGCAGTATTTT. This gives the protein CASSLSGRSTDTQYF.

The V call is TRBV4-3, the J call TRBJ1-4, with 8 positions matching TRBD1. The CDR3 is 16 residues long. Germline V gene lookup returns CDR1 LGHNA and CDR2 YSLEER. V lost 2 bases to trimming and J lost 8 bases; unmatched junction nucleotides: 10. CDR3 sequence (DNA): TGCGCCAGCAGCCAAAATCGTCCGGACAGGGAAGAAAAACTGTTTTTT. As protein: CASSQNRPDREEKLFF.

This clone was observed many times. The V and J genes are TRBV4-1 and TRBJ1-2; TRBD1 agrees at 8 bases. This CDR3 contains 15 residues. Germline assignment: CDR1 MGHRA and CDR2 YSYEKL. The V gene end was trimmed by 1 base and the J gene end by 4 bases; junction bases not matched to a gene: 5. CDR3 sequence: CASSQGTGTFYGYTF. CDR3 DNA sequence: TGCGCCAGCAGCCAAGGGACAGGGACCTTCTATGGCTACACCTTC.

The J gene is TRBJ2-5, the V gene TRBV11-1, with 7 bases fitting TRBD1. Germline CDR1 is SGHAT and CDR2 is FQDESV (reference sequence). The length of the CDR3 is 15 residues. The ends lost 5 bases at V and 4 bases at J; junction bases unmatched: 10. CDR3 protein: CASSKRQGRRETQYF. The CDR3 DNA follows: TGTGCCAGCAGCAAAAGACAGGGTAGGAGAGAGACCCAGTACTTC.

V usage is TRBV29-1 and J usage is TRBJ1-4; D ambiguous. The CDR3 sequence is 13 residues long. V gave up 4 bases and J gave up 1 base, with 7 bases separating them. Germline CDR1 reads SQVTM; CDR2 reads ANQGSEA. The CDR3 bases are TGCAGCGTTGGTAACAGAACTAATGAAAAACTGTTTTTT. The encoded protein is CSVGNRTNEKLFF.

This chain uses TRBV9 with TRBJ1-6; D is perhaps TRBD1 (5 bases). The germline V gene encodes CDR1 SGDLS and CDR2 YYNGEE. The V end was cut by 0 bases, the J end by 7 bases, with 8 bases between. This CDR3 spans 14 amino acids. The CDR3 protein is CASSVGGTNSPLHF. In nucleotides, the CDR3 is TGTGCCAGCAGCGTAGGGGGGACGAATTCACCCCTCCACTTT.

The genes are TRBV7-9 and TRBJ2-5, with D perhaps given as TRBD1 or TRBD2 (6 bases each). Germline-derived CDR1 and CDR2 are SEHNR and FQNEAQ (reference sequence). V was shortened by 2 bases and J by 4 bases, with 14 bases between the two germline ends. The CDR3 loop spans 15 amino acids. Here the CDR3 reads CASSLNRGGRETQYF. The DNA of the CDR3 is TGTGCCAGCAGCTTAAATCGAGGGGGGAGAGAGACCCAGTACTTC.

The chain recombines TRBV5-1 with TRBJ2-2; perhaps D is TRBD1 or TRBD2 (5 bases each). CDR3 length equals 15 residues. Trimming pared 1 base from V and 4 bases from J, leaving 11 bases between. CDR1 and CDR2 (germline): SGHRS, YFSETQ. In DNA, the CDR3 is TGCGCCAGCAGCTTGAGAGGGGATTTCACCGGGGAGCTGTTTTTT. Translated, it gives CASSLRGDFTGELFF.

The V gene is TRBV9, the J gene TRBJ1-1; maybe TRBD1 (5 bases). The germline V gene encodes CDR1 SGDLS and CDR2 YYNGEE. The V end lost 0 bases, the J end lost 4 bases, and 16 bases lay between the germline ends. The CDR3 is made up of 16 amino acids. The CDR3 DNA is TGTGCCAGCAGCGTAGATGGGGCCCGAGGGCCCACTGAAGCTTTCTTT. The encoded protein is CASSVDGARGPTEAFF.

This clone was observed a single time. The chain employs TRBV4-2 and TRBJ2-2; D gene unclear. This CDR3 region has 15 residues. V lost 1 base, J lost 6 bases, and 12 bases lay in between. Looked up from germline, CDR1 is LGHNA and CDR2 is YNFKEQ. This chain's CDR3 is CASSQVGRYPGELFF. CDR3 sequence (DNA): TGTGCCAGCAGCCAAGTTGGTCGGTACCCCGGGGAGCTGTTTTTT.

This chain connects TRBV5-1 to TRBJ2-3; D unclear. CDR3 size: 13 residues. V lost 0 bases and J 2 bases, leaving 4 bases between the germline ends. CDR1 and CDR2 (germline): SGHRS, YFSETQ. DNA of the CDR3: TGCGCCAGCAGCTTGGACGCCACAGATACGCAGTATTTT. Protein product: CASSLDATDTQYF.

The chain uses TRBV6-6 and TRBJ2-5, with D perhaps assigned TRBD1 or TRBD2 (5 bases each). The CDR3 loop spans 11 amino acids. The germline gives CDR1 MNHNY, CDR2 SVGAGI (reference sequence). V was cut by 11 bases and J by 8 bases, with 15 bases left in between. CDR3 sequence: CAGRDGQTQYF. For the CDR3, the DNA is TGTGCCGGCCGGGACGGACAAACCCAGTACTTC.

The CDR3 loop is CASSLREGTDTQYF. CDR3 nucleotides: TGTGCCAGCAGCTTACGGGAGGGCACAGATACGCAGTATTTT. This chain joins TRBV7-8 and TRBJ2-3, with 7 bases matching TRBD2. CDR1 is SGHVS and CDR2 is FQNEAQ in the germline V gene. CDR3 length: 14 amino acids. V lost 2 bases, J lost 1 base, and 0 bases stayed unmatched.

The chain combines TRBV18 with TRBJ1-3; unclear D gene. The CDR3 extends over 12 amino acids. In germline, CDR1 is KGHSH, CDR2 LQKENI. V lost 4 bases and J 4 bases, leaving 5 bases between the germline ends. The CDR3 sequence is CASSREGNTIYF. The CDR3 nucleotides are TGTGCCAGCTCACGAGAAGGAAACACCATATATTTT.

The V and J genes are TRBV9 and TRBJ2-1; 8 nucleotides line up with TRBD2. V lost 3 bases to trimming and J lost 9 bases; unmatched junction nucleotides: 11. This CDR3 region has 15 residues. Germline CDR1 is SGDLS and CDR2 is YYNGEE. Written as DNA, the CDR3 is TGTGCCAGCAGCGCCGCTACAGCGGGAGAGAGTGAGCAGTTCTTC. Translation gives CASSAATAGESEQFF.

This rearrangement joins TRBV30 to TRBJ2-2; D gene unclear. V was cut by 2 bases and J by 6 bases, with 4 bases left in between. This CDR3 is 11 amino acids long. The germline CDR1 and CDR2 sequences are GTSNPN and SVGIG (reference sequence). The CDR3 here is CAWSRAGELFF. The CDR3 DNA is TGTGCCTGGAGTAGAGCCGGGGAGCTGTTTTTT.